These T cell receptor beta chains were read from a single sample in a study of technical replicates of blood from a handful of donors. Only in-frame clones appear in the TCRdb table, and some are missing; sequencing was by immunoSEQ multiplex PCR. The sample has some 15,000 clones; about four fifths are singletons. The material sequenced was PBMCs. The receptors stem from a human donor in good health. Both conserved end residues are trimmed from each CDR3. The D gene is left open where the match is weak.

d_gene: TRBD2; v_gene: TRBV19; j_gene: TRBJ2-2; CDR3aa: ASSDLTSGGPPGELF
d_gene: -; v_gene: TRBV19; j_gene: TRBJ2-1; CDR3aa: ASSIDLASGSYNEQF
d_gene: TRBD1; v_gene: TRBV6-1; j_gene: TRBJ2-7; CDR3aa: ASSEAGDRVYEQY
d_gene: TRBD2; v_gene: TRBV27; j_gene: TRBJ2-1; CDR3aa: ASSPTSGSKINEQF
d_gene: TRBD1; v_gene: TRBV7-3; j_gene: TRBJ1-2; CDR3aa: ASSSGTGEDGYT
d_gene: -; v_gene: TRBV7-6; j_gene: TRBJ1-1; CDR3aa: ASSLLQGNTEAF
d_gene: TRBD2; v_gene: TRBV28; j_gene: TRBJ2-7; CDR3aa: ASSFPGAGGYEQY
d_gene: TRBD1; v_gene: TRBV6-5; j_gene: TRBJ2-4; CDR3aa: ASSYGTGLGWDIQY
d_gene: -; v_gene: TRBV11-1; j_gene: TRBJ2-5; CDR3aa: ASSLGPGETQY
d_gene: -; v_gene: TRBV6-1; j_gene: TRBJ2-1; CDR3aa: ASKELAEQF
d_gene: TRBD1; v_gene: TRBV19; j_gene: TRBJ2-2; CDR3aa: ASSRTGDIGELF
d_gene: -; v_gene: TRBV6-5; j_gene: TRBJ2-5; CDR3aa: ASARRGETQY
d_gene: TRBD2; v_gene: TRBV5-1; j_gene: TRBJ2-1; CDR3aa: ASSPRTQAGIEQF
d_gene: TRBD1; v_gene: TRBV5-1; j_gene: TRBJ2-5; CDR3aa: ASSPGQGGETQY
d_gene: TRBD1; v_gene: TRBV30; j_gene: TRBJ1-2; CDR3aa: AWGKGQGDGYT
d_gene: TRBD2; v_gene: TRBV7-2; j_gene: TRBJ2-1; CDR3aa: ASSPSGSAVNEQF
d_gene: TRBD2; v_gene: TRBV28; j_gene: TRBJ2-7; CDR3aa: ASRSSGTDSYEQY
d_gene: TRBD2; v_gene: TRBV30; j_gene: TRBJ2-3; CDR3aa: ARTTGGDTQY
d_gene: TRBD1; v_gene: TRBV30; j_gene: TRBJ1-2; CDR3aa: AWKPPDRGDYGYT
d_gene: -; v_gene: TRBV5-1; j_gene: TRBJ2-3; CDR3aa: ASSAGSPRTIRGTDTQY
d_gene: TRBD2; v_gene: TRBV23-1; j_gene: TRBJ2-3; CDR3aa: ATRLAGVITDTQY
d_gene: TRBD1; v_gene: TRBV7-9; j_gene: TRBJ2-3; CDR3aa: ASSSPTGGRADTQY
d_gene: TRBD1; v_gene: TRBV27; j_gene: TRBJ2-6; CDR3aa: ASSRGTGREIGANVLT
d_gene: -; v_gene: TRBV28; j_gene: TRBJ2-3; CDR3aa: ASSSLPTGPADTQY
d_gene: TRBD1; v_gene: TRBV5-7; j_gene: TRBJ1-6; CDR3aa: ASSPPTGYNSPLH
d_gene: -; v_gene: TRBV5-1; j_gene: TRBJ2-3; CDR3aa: ASSLGGDADTQY
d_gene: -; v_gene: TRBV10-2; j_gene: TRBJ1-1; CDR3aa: ASSESKANTEAF
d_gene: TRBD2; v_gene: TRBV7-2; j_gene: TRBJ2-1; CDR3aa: ASSSSGTPYNEQF
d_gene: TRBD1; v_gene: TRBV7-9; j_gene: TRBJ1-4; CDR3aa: ASSSGQALGKLF
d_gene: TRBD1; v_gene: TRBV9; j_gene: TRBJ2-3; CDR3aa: ASSLTGGTDTQY
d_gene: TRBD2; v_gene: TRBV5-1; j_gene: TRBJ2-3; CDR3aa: ASSLGLAERTDTQY
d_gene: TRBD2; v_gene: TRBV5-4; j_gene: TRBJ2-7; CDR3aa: ATHRGGQEAYEQY
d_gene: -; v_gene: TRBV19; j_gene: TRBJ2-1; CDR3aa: ASRPGFLSNEQF
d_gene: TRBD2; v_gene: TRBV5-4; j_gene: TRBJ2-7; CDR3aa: ASSDDPAGSSYEQY
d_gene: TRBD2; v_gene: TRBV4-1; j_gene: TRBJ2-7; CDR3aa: ASSQDQASGNYEQY
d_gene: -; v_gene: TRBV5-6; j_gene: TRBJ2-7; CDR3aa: ASSLVGSSYEQY
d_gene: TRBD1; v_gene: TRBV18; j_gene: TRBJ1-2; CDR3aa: ASSGQGANYGYT
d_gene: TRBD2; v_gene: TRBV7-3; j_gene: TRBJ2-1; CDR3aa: ASSSGTSGSSYNEQF
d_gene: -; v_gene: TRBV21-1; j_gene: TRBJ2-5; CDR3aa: ASSPQEHLAGEETQY
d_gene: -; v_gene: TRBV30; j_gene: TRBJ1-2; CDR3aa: AWSRDILSYGYT
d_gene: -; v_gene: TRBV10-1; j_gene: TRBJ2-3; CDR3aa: ASSLNLQGDTQY
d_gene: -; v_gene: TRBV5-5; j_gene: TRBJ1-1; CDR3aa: ASSLWGAAEAF
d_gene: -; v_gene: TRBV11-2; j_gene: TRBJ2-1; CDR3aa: ASSLGPEGEQF
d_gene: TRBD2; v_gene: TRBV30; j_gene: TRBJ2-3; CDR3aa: AWSVLAGAADTQY
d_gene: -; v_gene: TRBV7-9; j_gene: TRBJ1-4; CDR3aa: ASSPVQGGTNEKLF
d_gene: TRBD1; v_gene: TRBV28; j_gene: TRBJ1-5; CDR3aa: ASSQRRTGGYQPQH
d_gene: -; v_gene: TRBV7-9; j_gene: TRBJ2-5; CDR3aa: ASSFNTGHQETQY